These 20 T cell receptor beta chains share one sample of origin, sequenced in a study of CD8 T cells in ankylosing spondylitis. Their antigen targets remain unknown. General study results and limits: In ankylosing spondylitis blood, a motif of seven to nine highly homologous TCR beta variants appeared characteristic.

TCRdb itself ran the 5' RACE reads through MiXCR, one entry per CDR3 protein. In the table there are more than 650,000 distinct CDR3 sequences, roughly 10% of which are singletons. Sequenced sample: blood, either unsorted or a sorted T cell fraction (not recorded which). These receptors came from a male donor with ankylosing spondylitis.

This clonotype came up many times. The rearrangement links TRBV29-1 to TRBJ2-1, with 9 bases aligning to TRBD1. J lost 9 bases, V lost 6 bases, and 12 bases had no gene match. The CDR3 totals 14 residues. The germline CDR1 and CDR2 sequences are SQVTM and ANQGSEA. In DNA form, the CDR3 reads TGCAGCGTGACCGACAGGGGGGTAGCGACTGAGCAGTTCTTC. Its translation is CSVTDRGVATEQFF.

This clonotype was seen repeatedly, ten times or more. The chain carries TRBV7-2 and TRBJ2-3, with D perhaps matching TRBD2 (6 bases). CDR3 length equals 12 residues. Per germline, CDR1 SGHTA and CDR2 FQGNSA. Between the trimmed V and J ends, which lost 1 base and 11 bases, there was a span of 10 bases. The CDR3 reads CASSLGAGKQYF. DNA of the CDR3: TGTGCCAGCAGCTTAGGCGCGGGGAAGCAGTATTTT.

This chain's CDR3 is CSARAGLAPGYEQYF. The CDR3 coding sequence is TGCAGTGCTAGAGCCGGGCTAGCCCCCGGTTACGAGCAGTACTTC. The chain recombines TRBV20-1 with TRBJ2-7, with D perhaps TRBD2 (5 bases). V lost 1 base, J lost 4 bases, and 17 bases lay in between. The CDR3 spans 15 residues. Germline V gene lookup returns CDR1 DFQATT and CDR2 SNEGSKA (reference sequence).

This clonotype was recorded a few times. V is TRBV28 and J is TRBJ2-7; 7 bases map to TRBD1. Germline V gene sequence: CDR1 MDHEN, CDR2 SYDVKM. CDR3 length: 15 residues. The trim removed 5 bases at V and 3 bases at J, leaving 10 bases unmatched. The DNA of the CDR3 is TGTGCCAGCAGTAGCCCGCGGGCAGGGGGCTACGAGCAGTACTTC. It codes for CASSSPRAGGYEQYF.

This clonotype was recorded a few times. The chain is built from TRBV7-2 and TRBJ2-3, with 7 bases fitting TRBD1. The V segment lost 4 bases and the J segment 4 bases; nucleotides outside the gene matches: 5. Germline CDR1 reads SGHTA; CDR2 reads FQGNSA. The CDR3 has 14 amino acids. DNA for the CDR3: TGTGCCAGCAGCTCACAAGACAGGGCAGATACGCAGTATTTT. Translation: CASSSQDRADTQYF.

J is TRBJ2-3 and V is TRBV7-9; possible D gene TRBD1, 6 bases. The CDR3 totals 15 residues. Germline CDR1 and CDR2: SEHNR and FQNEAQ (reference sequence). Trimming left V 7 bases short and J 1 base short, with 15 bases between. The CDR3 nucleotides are TGTGCCAGCACCCCTCAGGGGCTTCGCACAGATACGCAGTATTTT. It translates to CASTPQGLRTDTQYF. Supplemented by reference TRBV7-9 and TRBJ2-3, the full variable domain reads DTGVSQNPRHKITKRGQNVTFRCDPISEHNRLYWYRQTLGQGPEFLTYFQNEAQLEKSRLLSDRFSAERPKGSFSTLEIQRTEQGDSAMYLCASTPQGLRTDTQYFGPGTRLTVL.

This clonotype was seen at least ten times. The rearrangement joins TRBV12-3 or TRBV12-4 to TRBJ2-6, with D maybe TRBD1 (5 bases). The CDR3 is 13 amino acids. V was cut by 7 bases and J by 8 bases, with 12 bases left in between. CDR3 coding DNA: TGTGCCAGCACCGAAGCAGGGACCAACGTCCTGACTTTC. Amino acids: CASTEAGTNVLTF.

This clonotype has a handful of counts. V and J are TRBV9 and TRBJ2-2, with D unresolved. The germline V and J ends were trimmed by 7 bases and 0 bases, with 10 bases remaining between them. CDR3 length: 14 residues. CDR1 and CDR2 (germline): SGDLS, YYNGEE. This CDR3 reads CASRAGANTGELFF. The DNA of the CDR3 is TGTGCCAGCCGGGCCGGAGCGAACACCGGGGAGCTGTTTTTT.

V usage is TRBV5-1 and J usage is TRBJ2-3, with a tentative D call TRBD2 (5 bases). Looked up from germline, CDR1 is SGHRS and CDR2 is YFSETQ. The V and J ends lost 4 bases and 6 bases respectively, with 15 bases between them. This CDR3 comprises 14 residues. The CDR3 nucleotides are TGCGCCAGCAGCCTGGAGCGGCGTACGGATACGCAGTATTTT. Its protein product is CASSLERRTDTQYF. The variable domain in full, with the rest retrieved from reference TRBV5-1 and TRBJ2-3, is KAGVTQTPRYLIKTRGQQVTLSCSPISGHRSVSWYQQTPGQGLQFLFEYFSETQRNKGNFPGRFSGRQFSNSRSEMNVSTLELGDSALYLCASSLERRTDTQYFGPGTRLTVL.

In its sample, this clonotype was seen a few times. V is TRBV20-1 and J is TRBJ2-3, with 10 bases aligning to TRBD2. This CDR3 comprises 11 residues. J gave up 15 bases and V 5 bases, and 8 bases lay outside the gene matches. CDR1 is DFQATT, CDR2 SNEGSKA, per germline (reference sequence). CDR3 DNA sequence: TGCAGTGCTCACGTAGCGGGAGGAGAATATTTT. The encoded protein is CSAHVAGGEYF.

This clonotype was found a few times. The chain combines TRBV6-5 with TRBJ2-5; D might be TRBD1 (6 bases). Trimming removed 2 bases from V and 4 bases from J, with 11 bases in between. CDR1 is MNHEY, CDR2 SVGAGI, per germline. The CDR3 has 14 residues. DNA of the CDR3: TGTGCCAGCAGTTACGCAGGGGATGGAGAGACCCAGTACTTC. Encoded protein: CASSYAGDGETQYF.

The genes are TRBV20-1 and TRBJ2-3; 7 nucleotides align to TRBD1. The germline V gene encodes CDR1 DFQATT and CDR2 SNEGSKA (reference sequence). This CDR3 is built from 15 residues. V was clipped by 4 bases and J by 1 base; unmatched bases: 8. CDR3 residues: CSATRQGYGTDTQYF. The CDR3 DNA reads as TGCAGTGCTACCCGACAGGGCTACGGCACAGATACGCAGTATTTT.

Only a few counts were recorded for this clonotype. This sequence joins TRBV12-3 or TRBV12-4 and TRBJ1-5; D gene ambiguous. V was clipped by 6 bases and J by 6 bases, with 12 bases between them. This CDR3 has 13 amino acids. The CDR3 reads CASRTKSGQPQHF. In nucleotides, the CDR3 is TGTGCCAGCAGAACCAAGAGTGGTCAGCCCCAGCATTTT.

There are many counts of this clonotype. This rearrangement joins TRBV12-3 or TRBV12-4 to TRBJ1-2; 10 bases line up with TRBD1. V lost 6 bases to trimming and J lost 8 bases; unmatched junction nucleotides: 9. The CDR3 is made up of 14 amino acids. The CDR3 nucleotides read TGTGCCAGCAGATCCGGGACAGGGGCGTCCGGCTACACCTTC. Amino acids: CASRSGTGASGYTF.

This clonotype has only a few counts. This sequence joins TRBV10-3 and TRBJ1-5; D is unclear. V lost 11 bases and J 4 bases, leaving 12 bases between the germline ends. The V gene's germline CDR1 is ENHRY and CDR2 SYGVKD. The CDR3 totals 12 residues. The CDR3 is CAHSEGNQPQHF. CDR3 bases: TGTGCCCATTCAGAGGGTAATCAGCCCCAGCATTTT.

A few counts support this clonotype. This CDR3 is CASSLDGTTPRTDTQYF. The CDR3 DNA reads as TGCGCCAGCAGCTTGGATGGGACAACTCCTCGCACAGATACGCAGTATTTT. The chain carries TRBV5-1 and TRBJ2-3; D is possibly TRBD1 (6 bases). Germline values: CDR1 SGHRS, CDR2 YFSETQ. V shed 0 bases and J shed 1 base, with 15 bases lying between them. This CDR3 comprises 17 residues.

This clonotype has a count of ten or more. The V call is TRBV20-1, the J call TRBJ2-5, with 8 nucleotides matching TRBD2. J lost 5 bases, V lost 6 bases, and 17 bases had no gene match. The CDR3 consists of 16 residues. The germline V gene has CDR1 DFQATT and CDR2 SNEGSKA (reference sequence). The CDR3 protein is CSAFPSSPGLEETQYF. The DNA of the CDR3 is TGCAGTGCCTTCCCCTCGTCACCGGGACTAGAGGAGACCCAGTACTTC.

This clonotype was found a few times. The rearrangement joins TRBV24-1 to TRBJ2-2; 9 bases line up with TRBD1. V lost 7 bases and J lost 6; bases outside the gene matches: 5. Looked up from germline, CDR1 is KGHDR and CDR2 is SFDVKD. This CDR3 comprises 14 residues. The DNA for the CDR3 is TGTGCCACCAGCGGGACAGGGTCGGCCGGGGAGCTGTTTTTT. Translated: CATSGTGSAGELFF.

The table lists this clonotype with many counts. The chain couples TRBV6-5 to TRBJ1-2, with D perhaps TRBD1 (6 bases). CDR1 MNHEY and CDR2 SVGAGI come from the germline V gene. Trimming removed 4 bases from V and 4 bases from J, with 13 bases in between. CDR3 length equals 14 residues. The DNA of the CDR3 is TGTGCCAGCAGTTCCCCGAGGGGGACCTATGGCTACACCTTC. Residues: CASSSPRGTYGYTF.

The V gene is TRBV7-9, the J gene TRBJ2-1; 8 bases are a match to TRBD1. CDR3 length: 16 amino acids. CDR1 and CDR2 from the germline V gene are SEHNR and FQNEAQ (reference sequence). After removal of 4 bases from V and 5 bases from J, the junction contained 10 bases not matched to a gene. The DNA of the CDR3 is TGTGCCAGCAGCTCCATCGACAGGGGAGAAGACAATGAGCAGTTCTTC. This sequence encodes CASSSIDRGEDNEQFF.